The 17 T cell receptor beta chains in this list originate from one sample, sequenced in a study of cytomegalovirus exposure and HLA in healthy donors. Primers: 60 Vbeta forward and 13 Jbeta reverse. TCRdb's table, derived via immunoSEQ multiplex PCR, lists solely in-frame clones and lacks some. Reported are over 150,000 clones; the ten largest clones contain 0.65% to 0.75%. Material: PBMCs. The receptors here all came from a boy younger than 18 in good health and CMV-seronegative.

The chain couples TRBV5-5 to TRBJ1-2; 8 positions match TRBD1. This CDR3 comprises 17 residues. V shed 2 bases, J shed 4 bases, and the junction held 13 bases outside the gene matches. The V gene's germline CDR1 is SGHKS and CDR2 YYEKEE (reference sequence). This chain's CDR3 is CASSLEFSGGYGYGYTF. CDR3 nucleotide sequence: TGTGCCAGCAGCTTAGAATTTTCAGGGGGCTATGGCTATGGCTACACCTTC.

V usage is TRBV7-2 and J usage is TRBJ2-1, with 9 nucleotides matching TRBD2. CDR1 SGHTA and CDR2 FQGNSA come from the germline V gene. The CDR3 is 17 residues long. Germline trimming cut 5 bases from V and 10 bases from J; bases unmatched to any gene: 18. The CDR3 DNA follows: TGTGCCAGCAGCCGTAGTCATTCTGGGATAGCGGGAGCAGAGCAGTTCTTC. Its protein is CASSRSHSGIAGAEQFF.

The CDR3 region is CASRPIGGAGQETQYF. CDR3 sequence (DNA): TGTGCCAGCCGACCCATAGGGGGGGCGGGTCAAGAGACCCAGTACTTC. This chain connects TRBV27 to TRBJ2-5, with a possible D match to TRBD2 (7 bases). The germline gives CDR1 MNHEY, CDR2 SMNVEV (reference sequence). V was cut by 8 bases and J by 2 bases, with 21 bases left in between. CDR3 length equals 16 residues.

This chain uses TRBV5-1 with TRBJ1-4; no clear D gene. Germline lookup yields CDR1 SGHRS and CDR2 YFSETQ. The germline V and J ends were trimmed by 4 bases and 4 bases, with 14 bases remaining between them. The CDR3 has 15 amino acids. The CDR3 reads CASSLRLSSNEKLFF. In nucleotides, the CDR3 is TGCGCCAGCAGCCTCCGCTTATCGAGTAATGAAAAACTGTTTTTT.

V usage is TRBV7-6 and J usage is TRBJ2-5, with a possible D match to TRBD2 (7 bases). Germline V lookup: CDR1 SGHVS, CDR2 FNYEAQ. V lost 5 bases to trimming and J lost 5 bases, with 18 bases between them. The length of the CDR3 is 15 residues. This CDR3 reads CASSPGGRLGETQYF. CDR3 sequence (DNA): TGTGCCAGCAGCCCCGGGGGGCGCTTGGGCGAGACCCAGTACTTC.

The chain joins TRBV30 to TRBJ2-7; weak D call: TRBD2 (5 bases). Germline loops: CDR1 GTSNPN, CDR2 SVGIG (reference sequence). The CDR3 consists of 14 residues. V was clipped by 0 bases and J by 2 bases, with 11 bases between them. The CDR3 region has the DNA TGTGCCTGGAGTGTACTTCGGGGAACCTACGAGCAGTACTTC. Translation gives CAWSVLRGTYEQYF. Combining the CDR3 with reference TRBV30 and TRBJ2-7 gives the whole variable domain SQTIHQWPATLVQPVGSPLSLECTVEGTSNPNLYWYRQAAGRGLQLLFYSVGIGQISSEVPQNLSASRPQDRQFILSSKKLLLSDSGFYLCAWSVLRGTYEQYFGPGTRLTVT.

The CDR3 spells CASSVVGRHEQFF. CDR3 coding DNA: TGTGCCAGCAGTGTTGTAGGGAGGCATGAGCAGTTCTTC. The genes are TRBV2 and TRBJ2-1; possibly TRBD2 for D (6 bases). Deletions cut 4 bases from V and 8 bases from J, with 12 bases between. The CDR3 extends over 13 amino acids. Germline V CDR1 and CDR2: SNHLY, FYNNEI. The full variable domain, completed using reference TRBV2 and TRBJ2-1, is EPEVTQTPSHQVTQMGQEVILRCVPISNHLYFYWYRQILGQKVEFLVSFYNNEISEKSEIFDDQFSVERPDGSNFTLKIRSTKLEDSAMYFCASSVVGRHEQFFGPGTRLTVL.

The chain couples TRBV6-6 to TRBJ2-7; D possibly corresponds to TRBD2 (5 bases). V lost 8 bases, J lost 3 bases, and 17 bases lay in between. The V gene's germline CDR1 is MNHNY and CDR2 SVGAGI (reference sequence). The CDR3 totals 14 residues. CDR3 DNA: TGTGCCAGCTGTGAGGAGCGGATCGTCTACGAGCAGTACTTC. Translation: CASCEERIVYEQYF.

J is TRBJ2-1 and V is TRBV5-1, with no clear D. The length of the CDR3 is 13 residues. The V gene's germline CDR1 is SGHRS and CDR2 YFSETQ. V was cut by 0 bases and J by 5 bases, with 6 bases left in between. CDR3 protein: CASSLGPDNEQFF. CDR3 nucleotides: TGCGCCAGCAGCTTGGGTCCCGACAATGAGCAGTTCTTC.

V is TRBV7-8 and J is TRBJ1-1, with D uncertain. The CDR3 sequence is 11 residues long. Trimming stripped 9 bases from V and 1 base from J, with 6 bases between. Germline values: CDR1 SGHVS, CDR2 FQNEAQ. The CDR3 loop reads CASTGNTEAFF. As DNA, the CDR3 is TGTGCCAGTACGGGGAACACTGAAGCTTTCTTT.

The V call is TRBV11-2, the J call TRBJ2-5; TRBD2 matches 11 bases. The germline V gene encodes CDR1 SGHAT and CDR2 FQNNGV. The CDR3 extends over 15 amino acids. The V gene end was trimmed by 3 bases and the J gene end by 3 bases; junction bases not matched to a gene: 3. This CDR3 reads CASSFSGGAKETQYF. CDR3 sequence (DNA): TGTGCCAGCAGCTTTAGCGGGGGGGCTAAAGAGACCCAGTACTTC.

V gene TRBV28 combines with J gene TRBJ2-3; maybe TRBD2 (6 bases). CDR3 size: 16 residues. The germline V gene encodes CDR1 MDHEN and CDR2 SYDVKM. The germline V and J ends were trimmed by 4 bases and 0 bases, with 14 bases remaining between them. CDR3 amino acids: CASSWMASASTDTQYF. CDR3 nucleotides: TGTGCCAGCAGTTGGATGGCTAGCGCTAGCACAGATACGCAGTATTTT.

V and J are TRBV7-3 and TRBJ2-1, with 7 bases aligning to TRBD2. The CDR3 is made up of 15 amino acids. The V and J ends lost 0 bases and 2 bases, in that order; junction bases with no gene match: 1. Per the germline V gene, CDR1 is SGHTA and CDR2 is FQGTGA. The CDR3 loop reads CASSLTGGTYNEQFF. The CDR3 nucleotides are TGTGCCAGCAGCTTAACCGGGGGGACCTACAATGAGCAGTTCTTC.

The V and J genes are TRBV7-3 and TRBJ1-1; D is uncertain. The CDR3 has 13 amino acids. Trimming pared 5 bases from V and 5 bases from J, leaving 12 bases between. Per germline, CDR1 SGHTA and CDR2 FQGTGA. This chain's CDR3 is CASSDLGRTEAFF. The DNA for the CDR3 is TGTGCCAGCAGCGACCTTGGGCGTACTGAAGCTTTCTTT.

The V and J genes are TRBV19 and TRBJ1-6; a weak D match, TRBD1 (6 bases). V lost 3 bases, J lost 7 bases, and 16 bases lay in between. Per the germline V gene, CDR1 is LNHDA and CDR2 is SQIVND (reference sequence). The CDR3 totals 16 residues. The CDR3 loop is CASSILLTGVNSPLHF. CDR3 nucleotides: TGTGCCAGTAGTATTTTACTGACAGGTGTCAATTCACCCCTCCACTTT.

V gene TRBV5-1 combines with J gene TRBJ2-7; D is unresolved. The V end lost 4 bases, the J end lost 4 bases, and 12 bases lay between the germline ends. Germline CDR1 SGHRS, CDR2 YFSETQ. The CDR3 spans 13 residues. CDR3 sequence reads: CASSPSGRYEQYF. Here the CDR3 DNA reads TGCGCCAGCAGCCCGTCGGGTCGGTACGAGCAGTACTTC.

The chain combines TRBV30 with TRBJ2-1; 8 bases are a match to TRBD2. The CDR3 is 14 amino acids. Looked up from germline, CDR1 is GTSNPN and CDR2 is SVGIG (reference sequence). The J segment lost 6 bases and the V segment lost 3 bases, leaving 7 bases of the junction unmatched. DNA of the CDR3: TGTGCCTGGAGCCCAGGACTAGCCATCAATGAGCAGTTCTTC. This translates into CAWSPGLAINEQFF.